The T cell receptor beta chain under discussion was sequenced for a study of T cell repertoires in cytomegalovirus infection. Study summary: It was recently identified HLA-C-restricted and well-studied HLA-B-restricted CMV epitopes that the study used. CMV infection plus the matching HLA type was flagged by public TCR beta signatures. The study's findings and limits: CMV carriers having the relevant HLA were flagged by cumulative public TCR beta family frequency. The ex vivo response showed dominance by HLA-C-restricted CMV-specific TCR beta clonotypes.

The CDR3 length is 16 residues. V was pared by 1 base and J by 3 bases, with 4 bases of the junction left unmatched. From germline, CDR1 is LNHDA and CDR2 SQIVND (reference sequence). This clonotype was seen a few times. What it binds is unknown. TCRdb used MiXCR to reprocess the reads, holding one entry per CDR3 protein. The sample includes 550,000 to 850,000 distinct CDR3 sequences, 30% to 40% of them seen just once. The chain joins TRBV19 to TRBJ2-1; 9 nucleotides match TRBD2. Here the sequenced sample was cultured PBMCs, taken from culture after CMV antigen stimulation. The source is a human donor in good health (CMV status not recorded). Some clones in this sample may be carry-over from other donors' samples. This chain's CDR3 is CASSIVKTSGYNEQFF. The CDR3 region has the DNA TGTGCCAGTAGTATAGTCAAGACTAGCGGCTACAATGAGCAGTTCTTC.